Listed below are T cell receptor beta chains from one sample, sequenced in a study of blood T cell repertoires in COVID-19. Profiled with immunoSEQ multiplex PCR; TCRdb holds only in-frame clones, not every one. The data contain approximately 170,000 clones, roughly nine tenths of them singletons. Sequencing used peripheral blood. These receptors originate from a woman aged 70 to 79 with acute or convalescent COVID-19. Each CDR3 is given with its conserved first and last residue. Expanded clones get a size class; other rows say once, few or many, or leave the size out.

J gene | clone size | V gene | CDR3 protein
TRBJ2-1 | NA | TRBV27 | CASSRLGGSSYNEQFF
TRBJ1-5 | NA | TRBV27 | CASSPRGGSNQPQHF
TRBJ2-1 | NA | TRBV9 | CASSVGPTGDLNNEQFF
TRBJ1-4 | NA | TRBV11-2 | CASSLDRLRFNEKLFF
TRBJ2-7 | NA | TRBV19 | CASSITRSSYEQYF
TRBJ2-7 | NA | TRBV7-2 | CASSPSGSSYEQYF
TRBJ1-4 | NA | TRBV15 | CATSTRGLNEKLFF
TRBJ2-2 | NA | TRBV29-1 | CSVLGGDRGNTGELFF
TRBJ2-7 | NA | TRBV11-2 | CASSSRDRVSSYEQYF
TRBJ2-3 | NA | TRBV4-3 | CASSQERRMGATDTQYF
TRBJ2-1 | NA | TRBV13 | CASSPQVVFYNEQFF
TRBJ1-1 | once | TRBV7-2 | CASSPGDGTEAFF
TRBJ2-1 | NA | TRBV7-2 | CASSITSGGGNEQFF
TRBJ2-1 | NA | TRBV24-1 | CATRPSGDNEQFF
TRBJ2-7 | NA | TRBV5-1 | CASSVGPDSSFPYEQYF
TRBJ1-2 | NA | TRBV10-3 | CAIRGQVGVYGYTF
TRBJ1-3 | NA | TRBV19 | CASVTGTEGNTIYF
TRBJ2-2 | NA | TRBV19 | CASSSGQGTGELFF
TRBJ2-1 | NA | TRBV5-1 | CASSWSAGNEQFF
TRBJ2-7 | NA | TRBV27 | CASSNGASGGRGPYEQYF
TRBJ2-2 | few | TRBV2 | CASREQGVGELFF
TRBJ1-1 | NA | TRBV4-2 | CASSRVPGQGNTEAFF
TRBJ1-1 | NA | TRBV1 | CTSSQDWARNMNTEAFF
TRBJ1-2 | NA | TRBV6-5 | CASSYSGTGVYGYTF
TRBJ1-2 | NA | TRBV4-3 | CASSQFTGTAYGYTF
TRBJ2-1 | NA | TRBV5-4 | CASSLTGNEQFF
TRBJ2-7 | NA | TRBV21-1 | CASTRRDRPLKQYF
TRBJ2-7 | NA | TRBV5-6 | CASSLGQGTSYEQYF
TRBJ2-1 | NA | TRBV7-2 | CASRGDRGASSEQFF
TRBJ2-5 | NA | TRBV10-3 | CASRLAGGRGETQYF
TRBJ1-6 | once | TRBV5-1 | CASSSEPSADSPLHF
TRBJ1-4 | NA | TRBV28 | CASSNPTGHRLFF
TRBJ1-5 | NA | TRBV19 | CASSLRDRGISPQHF
TRBJ2-3 | NA | TRBV15 | CATSRAQRSTDTQYF
TRBJ1-2 | NA | TRBV4-2 | CASSQAGTDGGYTF
TRBJ2-5 | NA | TRBV11-3 | CASSRTGVQETQYF
TRBJ1-6 | NA | TRBV5-1 | CASSWQGTDNSPLHF
TRBJ1-2 | NA | TRBV6-1 | CASSEGGRGFDGYTF
TRBJ2-5 | NA | TRBV20-1 | CSASGGATETQYF
TRBJ2-3 | NA | TRBV6-5 | CASTGGYYTDTQYF
TRBJ2-2 | NA | TRBV5-1 | CASRASGGANTGELFF
TRBJ2-7 | NA | TRBV5-6 | CASSLGVDRDEQYF
TRBJ1-2 | NA | TRBV27 | CASSQGLSFNYGYTF
TRBJ2-4 | once | TRBV19 | CASRAGTGGWELAKNIQYF
TRBJ1-5 | NA | TRBV30 | CAWIRDRGDQPQHF
TRBJ1-4 | few | TRBV18 | CASSPNGLFEEKLFF
TRBJ2-2 | NA | TRBV11-3 | CASSLTANTGELFF
TRBJ1-2 | NA | TRBV27 | CASSTRRQGDYGYTF
TRBJ1-1 | NA | TRBV18 | CASSPRDRVINTEAFF